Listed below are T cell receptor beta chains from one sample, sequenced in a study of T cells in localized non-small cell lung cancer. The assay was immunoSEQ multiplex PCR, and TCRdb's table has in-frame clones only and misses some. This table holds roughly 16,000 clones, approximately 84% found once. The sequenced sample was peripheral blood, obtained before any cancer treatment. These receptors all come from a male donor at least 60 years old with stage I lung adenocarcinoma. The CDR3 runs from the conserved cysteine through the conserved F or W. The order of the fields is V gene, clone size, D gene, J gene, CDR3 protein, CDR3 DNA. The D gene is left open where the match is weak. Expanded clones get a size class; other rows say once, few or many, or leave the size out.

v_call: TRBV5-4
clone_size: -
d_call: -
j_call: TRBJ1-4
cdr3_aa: CASSSAATNEKLFF
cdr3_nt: TGTGCCAGCAGCTCCGCGGCAACTAATGAAAAACTGTTTTTT

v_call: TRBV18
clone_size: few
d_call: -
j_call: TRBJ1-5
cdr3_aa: CASSPTGDVNQPQHF
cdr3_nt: TGTGCCAGCTCACCAACGGGTGATGTCAATCAGCCCCAGCATTTT

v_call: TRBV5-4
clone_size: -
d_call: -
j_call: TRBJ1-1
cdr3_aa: CASSPTGGSNTEAFF
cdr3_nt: TGTGCCAGCAGCCCTACGGGGGGCTCGAACACTGAAGCTTTCTTT

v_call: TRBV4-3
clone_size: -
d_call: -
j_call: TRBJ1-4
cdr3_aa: CASSHEEHNEKLFF
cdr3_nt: TGCGCCAGCAGCCACGAAGAGCATAATGAAAAACTGTTTTTT

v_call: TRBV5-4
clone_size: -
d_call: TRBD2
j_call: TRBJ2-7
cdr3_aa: CASSSGGLAGLYEQYF
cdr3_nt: TGTGCCAGCAGCTCTGGCGGACTAGCGGGGCTGTACGAGCAGTACTTC

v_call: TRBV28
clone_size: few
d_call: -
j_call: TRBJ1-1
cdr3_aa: CASLGHSNTEAFF
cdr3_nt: TGTGCCAGCCTGGGACACTCGAACACTGAAGCTTTCTTT

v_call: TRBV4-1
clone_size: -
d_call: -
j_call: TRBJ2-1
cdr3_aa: CASSQAPMSEQFF
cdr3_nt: TGCGCCAGCAGCCAAGCGCCGATGAGTGAGCAGTTCTTC

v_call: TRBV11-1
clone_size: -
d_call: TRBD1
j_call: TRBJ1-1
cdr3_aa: CASSSDRDRVMNTEAFF
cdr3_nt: TGTGCCAGCAGCTCAGACCGGGACAGAGTGATGAACACTGAAGCTTTCTTT

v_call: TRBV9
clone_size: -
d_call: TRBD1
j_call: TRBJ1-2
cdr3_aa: CASSDRQGLGRGYTF
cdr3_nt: TGTGCCAGCAGCGACAGACAGGGATTGGGCCGTGGCTACACCTTC

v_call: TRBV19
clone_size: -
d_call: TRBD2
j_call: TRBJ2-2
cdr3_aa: CASSIVKSGRVSGELFF
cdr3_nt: TGTGCCAGTAGTATCGTTAAGAGCGGGAGGGTGTCCGGGGAGCTGTTTTTT

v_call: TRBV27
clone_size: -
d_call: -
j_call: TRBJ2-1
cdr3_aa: CASSRGGGYNEQFF
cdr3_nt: TGTGCCAGCAGTAGGGGGGGAGGATACAATGAGCAGTTCTTC

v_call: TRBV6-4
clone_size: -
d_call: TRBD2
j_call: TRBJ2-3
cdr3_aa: CARKSPGGDTQYF
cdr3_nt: TGTGCCAGGAAATCCCCGGGGGGAGATACGCAGTATTTT

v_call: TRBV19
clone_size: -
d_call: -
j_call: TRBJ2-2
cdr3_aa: CAGGSGAIGELFF
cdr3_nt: TGTGCTGGAGGGTCAGGGGCTATCGGGGAGCTGTTTTTT

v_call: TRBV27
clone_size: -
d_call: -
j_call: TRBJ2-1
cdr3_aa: CASSPWGGDNEQFF
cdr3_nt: TGTGCCAGCAGTCCCTGGGGCGGGGACAATGAGCAGTTCTTC

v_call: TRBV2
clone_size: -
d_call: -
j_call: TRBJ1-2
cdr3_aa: CASRGDGDFSTF
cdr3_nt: TGTGCCAGCAGGGGGGACGGGGACTTCTCCACCTTC

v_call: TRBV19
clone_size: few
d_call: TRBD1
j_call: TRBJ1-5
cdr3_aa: CASSPGQGSNQPQHF
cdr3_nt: TGTGCCAGTAGTCCGGGACAGGGAAGCAATCAGCCCCAGCATTTT

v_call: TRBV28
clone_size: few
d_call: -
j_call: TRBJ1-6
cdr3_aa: CASSPGGKNSPLHF
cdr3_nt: TGTGCCAGCAGCCCGGGAGGAAAAAATTCACCCCTCCACTTT

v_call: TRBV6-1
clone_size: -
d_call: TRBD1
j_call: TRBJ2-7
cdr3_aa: CASTLQRQGNYEQYF
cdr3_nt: TGTGCCAGCACCCTCCAAAGACAGGGTAACTACGAGCAGTACTTC

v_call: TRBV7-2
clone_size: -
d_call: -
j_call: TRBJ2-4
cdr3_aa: CASSLGSPGDLGRDIQYF
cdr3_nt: TGTGCCAGCAGCTTAGGTAGCCCGGGGGATCTGGGTAGAGACATTCAGTACTTC

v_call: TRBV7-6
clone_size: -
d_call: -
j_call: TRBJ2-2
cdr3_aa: CASSFGRITGELFF
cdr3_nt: TGTGCCAGCAGCTTCGGACGGATCACCGGGGAGCTGTTTTTT

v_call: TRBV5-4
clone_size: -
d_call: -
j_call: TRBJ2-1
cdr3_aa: CASSLYNEQFF
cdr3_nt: TGTGCCAGCAGCTTGTATAATGAGCAGTTCTTC

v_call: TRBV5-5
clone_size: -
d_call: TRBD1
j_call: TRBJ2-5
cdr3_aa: CASSLYGTAQETQYF
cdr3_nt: TGTGCCAGCAGCTTGTATGGGACAGCCCAAGAGACCCAGTACTTC

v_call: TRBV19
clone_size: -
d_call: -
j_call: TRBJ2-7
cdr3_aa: CASSPNARGGYEQYF
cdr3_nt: TGTGCCAGTAGTCCAAACGCGCGGGGAGGCTACGAGCAGTACTTC

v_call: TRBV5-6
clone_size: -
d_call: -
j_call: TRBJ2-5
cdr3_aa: CASILFTGDFQETQYF
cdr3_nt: TGTGCCAGCATCCTTTTTACGGGAGACTTCCAAGAGACCCAGTACTTC

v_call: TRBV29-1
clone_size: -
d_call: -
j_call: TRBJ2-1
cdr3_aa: CSVEPQSNEQFF
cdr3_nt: TGCAGCGTTGAGCCCCAGTCCAATGAGCAGTTCTTC

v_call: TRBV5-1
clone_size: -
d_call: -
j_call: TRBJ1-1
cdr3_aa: CASSLVFGQLNTEAFF
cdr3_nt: TGCGCCAGCAGCTTGGTTTTTGGACAGCTAAACACTGAAGCTTTCTTT

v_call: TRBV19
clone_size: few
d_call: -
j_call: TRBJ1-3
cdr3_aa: CAAGFGNTIYF
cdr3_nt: TGTGCTGCAGGGTTTGGAAACACCATATATTTT

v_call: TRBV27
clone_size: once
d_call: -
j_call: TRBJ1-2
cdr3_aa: CASSDLAGPKNYGYTF
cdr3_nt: TGTGCCAGCAGTGATCTCGCGGGACCGAAAAACTATGGCTACACCTTC

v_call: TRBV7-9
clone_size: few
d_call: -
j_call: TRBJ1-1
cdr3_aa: CASSLPGSRAGTEAFF
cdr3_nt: TGTGCCAGCAGCTTACCAGGGTCACGCGCGGGGACTGAAGCTTTCTTT

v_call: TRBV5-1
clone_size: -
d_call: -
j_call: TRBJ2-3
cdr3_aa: CASSDRRTDTQYF
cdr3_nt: TGCGCCAGCAGCGACAGGAGGACAGATACGCAGTATTTT

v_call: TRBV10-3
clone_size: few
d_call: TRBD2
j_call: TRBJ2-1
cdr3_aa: CAISGLAENHEQFF
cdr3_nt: TGTGCCATCAGTGGGCTAGCGGAAAACCATGAGCAGTTCTTC

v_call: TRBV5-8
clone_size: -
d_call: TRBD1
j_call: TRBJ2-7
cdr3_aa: CASNPGQGEREQYF
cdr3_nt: TGTGCCAGCAACCCGGGACAGGGGGAACGCGAGCAGTACTTC

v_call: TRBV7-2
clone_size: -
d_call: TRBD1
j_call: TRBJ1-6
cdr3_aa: CASSSTWTGNNSPLHF
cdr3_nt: TGTGCCAGCAGCTCTACTTGGACAGGGAATAATTCACCCCTCCACTTT

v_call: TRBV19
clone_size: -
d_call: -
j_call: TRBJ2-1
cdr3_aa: CASSMGTRYNEQFF
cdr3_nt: TGTGCCAGTAGTATGGGGACAAGGTACAATGAGCAGTTCTTC

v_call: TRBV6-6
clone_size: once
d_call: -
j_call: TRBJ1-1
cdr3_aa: CASTFGGDGNTEAFF
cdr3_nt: TGTGCCAGCACCTTCGGAGGGGATGGGAACACTGAAGCTTTCTTT

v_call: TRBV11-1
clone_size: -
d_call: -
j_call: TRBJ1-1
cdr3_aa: CASRFRGGNTEAFF
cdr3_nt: TGTGCCAGCAGATTTAGAGGCGGGAACACTGAAGCTTTCTTT

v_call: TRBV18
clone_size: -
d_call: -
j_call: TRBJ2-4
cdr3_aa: CASSLGGNIQYF
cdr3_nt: TGTGCCAGCTCACTCGGGGGAAACATTCAGTACTTC

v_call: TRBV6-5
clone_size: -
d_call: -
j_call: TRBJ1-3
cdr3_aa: CASSRAVTPGNTIYF
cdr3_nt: TGTGCCAGCAGCCGAGCAGTCACCCCTGGAAACACCATATATTTT

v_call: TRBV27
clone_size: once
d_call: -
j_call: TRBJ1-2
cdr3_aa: CASSLRGDGYTF
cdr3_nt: TGTGCCAGCAGTTTACGGGGTGATGGCTACACCTTC

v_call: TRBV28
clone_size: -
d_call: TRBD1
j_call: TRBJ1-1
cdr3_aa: CASSSGQFGTEAFF
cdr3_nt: TGTGCCAGCAGCTCGGGACAGTTTGGCACTGAAGCTTTCTTT

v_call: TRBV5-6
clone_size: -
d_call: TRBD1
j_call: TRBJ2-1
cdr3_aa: CASSWGTDEQFF
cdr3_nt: TGTGCCAGCAGCTGGGGGACAGATGAGCAGTTCTTC

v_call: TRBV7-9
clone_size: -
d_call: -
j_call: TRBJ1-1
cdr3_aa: CASSLAVVSEAFF
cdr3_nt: TGTGCCAGCAGCTTAGCCGTGGTCAGTGAAGCTTTCTTT

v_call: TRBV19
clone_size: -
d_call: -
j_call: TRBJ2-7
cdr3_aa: CASSESGNYYYEQYF
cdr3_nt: TGTGCCAGTAGCGAATCAGGGAATTACTACTACGAGCAGTACTTC

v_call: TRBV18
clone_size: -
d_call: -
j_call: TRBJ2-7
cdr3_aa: CASSSIALGAEQYF
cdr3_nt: TGTGCCAGCTCCTCCATAGCCCTTGGTGCCGAGCAGTACTTC

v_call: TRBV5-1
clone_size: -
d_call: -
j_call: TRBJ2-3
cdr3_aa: CASSLFGGGGTQYF
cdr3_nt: TGCGCCAGCAGCCTTTTTGGGGGTGGGGGTACGCAGTATTTT

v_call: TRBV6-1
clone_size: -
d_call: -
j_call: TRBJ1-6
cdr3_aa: CASSPQRGSPLHF
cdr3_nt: TGTGCCAGCAGCCCCCAAAGAGGTTCACCCCTCCACTTT

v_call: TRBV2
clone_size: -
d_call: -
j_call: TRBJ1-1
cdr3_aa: CASSVGEYVTEAFF
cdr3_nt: TGTGCCAGCAGTGTGGGGGAGTACGTGACTGAAGCTTTCTTT

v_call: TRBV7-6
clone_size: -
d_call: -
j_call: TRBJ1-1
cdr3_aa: CASSPGEGLTEAFF
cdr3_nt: TGTGCCAGCAGCCCAGGAGAGGGTCTCACTGAAGCTTTCTTT

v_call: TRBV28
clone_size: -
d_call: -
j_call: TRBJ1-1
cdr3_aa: CASSLAVGDTEAFF
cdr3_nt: TGTGCCAGCAGTTTAGCCGTGGGGGACACTGAAGCTTTCTTT

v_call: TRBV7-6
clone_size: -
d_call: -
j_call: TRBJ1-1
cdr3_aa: CASSLEVSKLGEAFF
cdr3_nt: TGTGCCAGCAGCTTAGAAGTGAGCAAGCTTGGGGAAGCTTTCTTT

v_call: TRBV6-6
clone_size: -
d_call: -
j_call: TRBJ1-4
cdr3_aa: CASSGTVIEKLFF
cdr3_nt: TGTGCCAGCTCCGGGACCGTGATTGAAAAACTGTTTTTT

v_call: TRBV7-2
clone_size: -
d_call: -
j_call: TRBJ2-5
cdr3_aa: CASSVAGTETQYF
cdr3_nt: TGTGCCAGCAGCGTGGCGGGAACAGAGACCCAGTACTTC

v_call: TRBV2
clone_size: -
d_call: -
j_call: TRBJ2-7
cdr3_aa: CASKVKLWSEQYF
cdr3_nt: TGTGCCAGCAAGGTGAAGTTATGGTCCGAGCAGTACTTC